This TCR beta chain was identified in a study of regulatory T cells in long-lasting Graves disease. The authors built TCR beta libraries using iRepertoire HTBI primers and Arm-PCR of CDR3 regions. TCRdb reprocessed the multiplex PCR reads with MiXCR, giving one entry per CDR3 protein. There are roughly 700,000 distinct CDR3 sequences in the sample; 25% to 30% occur only once, and about 40% lies in the top ten. Sample time point: persistent/refractory GD, antithyroid drugs over 5 years with positive TRAb. Preparation of the TCR library used RNA extracted from PBMCs. CDR1 and CDR2 (germline): LGHDT, YNNKEL (reference sequence). The ends were cut back, 1 base at V and 0 bases at J, with 9 bases in the middle. This CDR3 has 15 residues.

The chain couples TRBV3-1 to TRBJ1-1; D unresolved. The sequence was obtained from a female donor with Graves disease. The sample was peripheral blood mononuclear cells (PBMCs), taken when the disease was refractory, from a patient treated with antithyroid drugs. CDR3 DNA: TGTGCCAGCAGCCAAGGTTTTAGGGTGAACACTGAAGCTTTCTTT. Translating it yields CASSQGFRVNTEAFF.